This TCR beta chain originates from a study of blood T cell repertoires in COVID-19. The study recruited people aged roughly 18 to 100 years across under 25 US areas. Produced via immunoSEQ multiplex PCR; TCRdb's table is partial and in-frame only. The data show 200,000 to 250,000 clones, with around 90% seen just once and 10% held by the top ten. This clone appeared a single time. The germline V gene encodes CDR1 SGHTA and CDR2 FQGTGA. The V end lost 6 bases, the J end lost 10 bases, and 16 bases lay between the germline ends. This CDR3 spans 13 amino acids. Input material: PBMCs or T cells enriched from blood (not recorded which). The receptor's source is a man aged 18 to 30 with acute COVID-19. This chain links TRBV7-3 with TRBJ2-1; D uncertain. CDR3 DNA: TGTGCCAGCAGTCACGGGTCGACGGAGGAGCAGTTCTTC. Its protein product is CASSHGSTEEQFF.